This paragraph covers one T cell receptor beta chain sequence. This record belongs to a study of blood T cell repertoires in COVID-19. Turning to the study itself: Samples taken during acute and convalescent COVID-19 were collected in the United States, Italy and Spain. In each case, the material was cDNA or gDNA derived from T cells, B-cell-depleted T cells, or PBMCs.

Trimming took 2 bases from V and 7 from J; bases not matched to a gene: 10. The CDR3 has 14 residues. The V gene's germline CDR1 is GTSNPN and CDR2 SVGIG (reference sequence). The authors' processing: Estimated nucleated cell counts came from reference gene primer amplification. Some clones are missing from TCRdb's copy, which holds only in-frame ones; the method was immunoSEQ multiplex PCR. V, J and clone size are those of that table, while D and trimming were read from the DNA. The repertoire holds more than 90,000 clones, with approximately 85% as singletons. The sequence was obtained from a human donor in a cohort sampled during active COVID-19. The specimen sequenced was peripheral blood. The V gene is TRBV30, the J gene TRBJ2-7; 8 nucleotides align to TRBD1. CDR3 region: CAWSLLGQGGEQYF. CDR3 coding DNA: TGTGCCTGGAGTCTCCTTGGACAGGGTGGGGAGCAGTACTTC.